This is a list of T cell receptor beta chains from one sample in a study of graft-versus-host responses after intestinal transplantation. No cognate antigen is known for these TCRs. Using immunoSEQ multiplex PCR, the repertoire was profiled, and TCRdb retains in-frame clones only, with some absent. The table has over 100,000 clones, roughly 92% seen once. The sample here was unstimulated CD4+ T cells sorted from spleen or lymph node cells, taken before transplant. All receptors derive from a human donor who was the organ donor for an intestinal transplant. Each CDR3 is given with its conserved first and last residue. The D gene is left open where the match is weak. Where a row states a size, it is once, few, many or the class of an expanded clone; other rows omit it.

v_gene	d_gene	abundance	j_gene	CDR3aa	CDR3nt
TRBV28	NA	NA	TRBJ1-4	CASSLNRPESFNEKLFF	TGTGCCAGCAGTTTAAACAGGCCCGAGAGTTTTAATGAAAAACTGTTTTTT
TRBV19	NA	NA	TRBJ1-5	CASSIAWGAQQPQHF	TGTGCCAGTAGTATAGCTTGGGGGGCCCAACAGCCCCAGCATTTT
TRBV7-9	TRBD2	NA	TRBJ2-1	CASSLGASGISNEQFF	TGTGCCAGCAGCTTGGGGGCTAGCGGGATTAGTAATGAGCAGTTCTTC
TRBV7-2	TRBD1	NA	TRBJ2-1	CASSRPSGGTYNEQFF	TGTGCCAGCAGCCGGCCCTCAGGGGGTACCTACAATGAGCAGTTCTTC
TRBV4-2	NA	NA	TRBJ2-7	CASSQSTTLRDSEQYF	TGTGCCAGCAGCCAGTCCACCACTTTGCGGGATAGCGAGCAGTACTTC
TRBV7-9	NA	NA	TRBJ1-1	CASSLEGRGTEAFF	TGTGCCAGCAGCTTGGAGGGTAGAGGCACTGAAGCTTTCTTT
TRBV6-5	NA	NA	TRBJ2-3	CASSYLRDGTDTQYF	TGTGCCAGCAGTTACCTGCGGGATGGAACAGATACGCAGTATTTT
TRBV19	TRBD1	NA	TRBJ1-3	CASTTQGSDFGNRIGNTIYF	TGTGCCAGTACCACACAGGGGTCTGATTTTGGGAATCGCATCGGAAACACCATATATTTT
TRBV5-1	NA	NA	TRBJ2-6	CASSGTRTGANVLTF	TGCGCCAGCAGCGGTACTAGAACTGGGGCCAACGTCCTGACTTTC
TRBV6-1	TRBD2	NA	TRBJ2-7	CASGTSGLYEQYF	TGTGCCAGCGGGACTAGCGGGCTCTACGAGCAGTACTTC
TRBV28	TRBD1	NA	TRBJ1-4	CASRDRGVRKLFF	TGTGCCAGCAGGGACAGGGGGGTCCGAAAACTGTTTTTT
TRBV6-6	TRBD1	NA	TRBJ1-1	CASSALTGVVTEAFF	TGTGCCAGCAGTGCCCTGACAGGGGTTGTGACTGAAGCTTTCTTT
TRBV2	NA	NA	TRBJ1-6	CASSGTYNSPLHF	TGTGCCAGCTCCGGGACTTATAATTCACCCCTCCACTTT
TRBV6-5	NA	NA	TRBJ2-5	CASRTGTRQETQYF	TGTGCCAGCAGGACCGGGACAAGACAAGAGACCCAGTACTTC
TRBV19	NA	NA	TRBJ1-4	CASSIPGTENEKLFF	TGTGCCAGTAGTATCCCCGGGACGGAGAATGAAAAACTGTTTTTT
TRBV6-5	TRBD1	NA	TRBJ1-5	CASRDRGNQPQHF	TGTGCCAGCAGAGACAGGGGGAATCAGCCCCAGCATTTT
TRBV5-1	NA	NA	TRBJ2-3	CASSLGGIETDTQYF	TGCGCCAGCAGCTTGGGGGGAATTGAGACAGATACGCAGTATTTT
TRBV28	NA	NA	TRBJ2-3	CASSGRLGSTDTQYF	TGTGCCAGCAGCGGAAGACTAGGGAGCACAGATACGCAGTATTTT
TRBV28	NA	NA	TRBJ1-1	CASSFSPLNTEAFF	TGTGCCAGCAGTTTTAGCCCTCTGAACACTGAAGCTTTCTTT
TRBV30	TRBD1	NA	TRBJ1-4	CAWGQGSEKLFF	TGTGCCTGGGGACAGGGATCTGAAAAACTGTTTTTT
TRBV10-3	NA	few	TRBJ2-1	CAISELADEQFF	TGTGCCATCAGTGAGTTGGCGGATGAGCAGTTCTTC
TRBV29-1	NA	NA	TRBJ1-4	CSVDLGKAANEKLFF	TGCAGCGTTGATTTAGGGAAGGCTGCTAATGAAAAACTGTTTTTT